A selection of T cell receptor beta chains follows, all from one sample in a study of Graves' ophthalmopathy and Graves' hyperthyroidism. TCRdb re-called the multiplex PCR reads with MiXCR, one entry per CDR3 protein. The sample yields about 1.2 million distinct CDR3 sequences, about 35% seen once. Material: peripheral blood or thyroid tissue (not recorded which). These receptor sequences come from an adult man with Graves' hyperthyroidism. Each CDR3 is given with its conserved first and last residue. D genes are given only for firm matches. A row's size may be missing; if present it is once, few, many or a size class.

D: NA
J: TRBJ2-7
size: many
V: TRBV7-2
CDR3: CASSLTKWEQYF
DNA: TGTGCCAGCAGCCTAACTAAGTGGGAGCAGTACTTC

D: TRBD1
J: TRBJ1-5
size: few
V: TRBV12-3/TRBV12-4
CDR3: CASSKDRAEGNQPQHF
DNA: TGTGCCAGCAGCAAGGACAGGGCCGAGGGCAATCAGCCCCAGCATTTT

D: TRBD1
J: TRBJ1-1
size: many
V: TRBV29-1
CDR3: CSVVLNTGGTEAFF
DNA: TGCAGCGTTGTACTAAACACAGGGGGCACTGAAGCTTTCTTT

D: NA
J: TRBJ1-1
size: many
V: TRBV19
CDR3: CASSIVWTEMNTEAFF
DNA: TGTGCCAGTAGTATAGTATGGACAGAGATGAACACTGAAGCTTTCTTT

D: NA
J: TRBJ2-5
size: many
V: TRBV29-1
CDR3: CSIGGGAIKETQYF
DNA: TGCAGCATCGGGGGTGGGGCTATCAAAGAGACCCAGTACTTC

D: NA
J: TRBJ2-5
size: many
V: TRBV11-2
CDR3: CASSLGTRDQETQYF
DNA: TGTGCCAGCAGCTTAGGCACGCGGGACCAAGAGACCCAGTACTTC

D: NA
J: TRBJ2-5
size: NA
V: TRBV5-1
CDR3: CASSLGAGYQETQYF
DNA: TGCGCCAGCAGCTTGGGAGCAGGGTATCAAGAGACCCAGTACTTC

D: TRBD2
J: TRBJ2-7
size: NA
V: TRBV19
CDR3: CASRSSGGLGEQYF
DNA: TGTGCCAGTAGAAGTAGCGGGGGCCTAGGGGAGCAGTACTTC

D: NA
J: TRBJ2-5
size: NA
V: TRBV30
CDR3: CAWSVKGQPQETQYF
DNA: TGTGCCTGGAGTGTCAAAGGCCAACCTCAAGAGACCCAGTACTTC

D: TRBD1
J: TRBJ1-6
size: NA
V: TRBV10-3
CDR3: CSIRVKVGTVFSPLHF
DNA: TGTTCCATCAGGGTTAAGGTCGGGACAGTCTTCTCACCCCTCCACTTT

D: TRBD1
J: TRBJ1-2
size: many
V: TRBV29-1
CDR3: CSVSGTVHGYTF
DNA: TGCAGCGTTTCCGGGACAGTCCATGGCTACACCTTC

D: NA
J: TRBJ2-7
size: few
V: TRBV4-3
CDR3: CASSQSSGSRYEQYF
DNA: TGCGCCAGCAGCCAATCCAGTGGGTCTCGGTACGAGCAGTACTTC

D: TRBD2
J: TRBJ2-2
size: NA
V: TRBV2
CDR3: CASIPGLVGTGELFF
DNA: TGTGCCAGCATTCCAGGACTAGTTGGCACCGGGGAGCTGTTTTTT

D: TRBD1
J: TRBJ1-5
size: many
V: TRBV5-5
CDR3: CASSSGTGVHQPQHF
DNA: TGTGCCAGCAGCTCCGGGACAGGGGTCCATCAGCCCCAGCATTTT

D: NA
J: TRBJ2-7
size: NA
V: TRBV25-1
CDR3: CASSLSDSHSEQYF
DNA: TGTGCCAGCAGTTTATCTGACAGCCACTCCGAGCAGTACTTC

D: NA
J: TRBJ2-5
size: many
V: TRBV29-1
CDR3: CSVEVVRVSLYKETQYF
DNA: TGCAGCGTTGAAGTGGTACGGGTCTCACTCTATAAAGAGACCCAGTACTTC

D: NA
J: TRBJ2-6
size: few
V: TRBV27
CDR3: CASSLSVGLAGANVLTF
DNA: TGTGCCAGCAGTTTATCCGTAGGGCTCGCTGGGGCCAACGTCCTGACTTTC

D: NA
J: TRBJ2-5
size: many
V: TRBV6-2/TRBV6-3
CDR3: CATGRQETQYF
DNA: TGTGCGACAGGTCGACAAGAGACCCAGTACTTC